This T cell receptor beta chain was found in a study of CD8 T cells in Susac syndrome. Overall study results and limits: The study recognized that the number of individuals in its TCR sequencing and HLA analysis was relatively small.

Regarding this clonotype: The antigen remains unidentified.

V was shortened by 8 bases and J by 6 bases, with 14 bases between the two germline ends. CDR3 length: 13 residues. The germline gives CDR1 MNHNS, CDR2 SASEGT. Healthy donors constituted the control group, matched for age and sex. Purification of the CD8+ and CD4+ T cells relied on negative isolation, and TEMRA cells underwent FACS enrichment. An input of about 0.5 to 1 ug of RNA was subjected to reverse transcription using random hexamers. Across 54 Vbeta and 13 Jbeta, TCR beta CDR3 was amplified with immunoSEQ multiplex PCR. TCRdb reprocessed the immunoSEQ multiplex PCR reads via MiXCR and lists one record per CDR3 protein. The sample includes around 190,000 distinct CDR3 sequences, 80% to 95% of them seen just once.

V is TRBV6-1 and J is TRBJ2-1; the D call may be TRBD1 or TRBD2 (5 bases each). Source material: CD4+ T cells from PBMCs. The TCR originated in a human donor in good health. CDR3 amino acids: CASVPGGRNEQFF. Here the CDR3 DNA reads TGTGCCAGCGTTCCTGGGGGTCGCAATGAGCAGTTCTTC.